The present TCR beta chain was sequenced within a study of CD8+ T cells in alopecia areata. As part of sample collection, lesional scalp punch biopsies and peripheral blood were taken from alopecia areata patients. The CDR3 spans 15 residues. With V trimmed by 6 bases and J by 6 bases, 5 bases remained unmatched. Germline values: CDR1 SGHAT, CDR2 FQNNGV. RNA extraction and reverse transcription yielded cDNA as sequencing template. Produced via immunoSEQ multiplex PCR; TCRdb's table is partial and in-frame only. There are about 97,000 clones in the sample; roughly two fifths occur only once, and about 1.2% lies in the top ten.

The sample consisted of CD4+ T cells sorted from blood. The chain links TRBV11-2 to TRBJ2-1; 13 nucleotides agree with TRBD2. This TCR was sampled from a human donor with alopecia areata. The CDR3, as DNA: TGTGCCAGCAGTGGACTAGCGGGAGACTCCAATGAGCAGTTCTTC. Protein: CASSGLAGDSNEQFF.